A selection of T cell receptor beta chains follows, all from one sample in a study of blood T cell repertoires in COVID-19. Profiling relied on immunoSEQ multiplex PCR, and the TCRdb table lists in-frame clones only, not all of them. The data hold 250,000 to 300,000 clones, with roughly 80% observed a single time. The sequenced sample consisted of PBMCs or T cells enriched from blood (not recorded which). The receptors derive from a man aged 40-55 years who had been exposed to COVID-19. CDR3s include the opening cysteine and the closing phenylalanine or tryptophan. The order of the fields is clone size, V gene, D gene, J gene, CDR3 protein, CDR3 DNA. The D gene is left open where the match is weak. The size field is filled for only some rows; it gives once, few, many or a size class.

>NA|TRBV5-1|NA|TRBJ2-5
CASSLFGGETQYF
TGCGCCAGCAGCTTGTTTGGCGGGGAGACCCAGTACTTC
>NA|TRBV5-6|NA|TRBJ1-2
CASSPGWTPANYGYTF
TGTGCCAGCAGCCCAGGTTGGACTCCGGCTAACTATGGCTACACCTTC
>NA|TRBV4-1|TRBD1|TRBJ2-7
CASSGTERYEQYF
TGCGCCAGCAGCGGGACAGAGAGATACGAGCAGTACTTC
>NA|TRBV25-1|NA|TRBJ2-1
CASSVAGGEQFF
TGTGCCAGCAGCGTCGCCGGCGGTGAGCAGTTCTTC
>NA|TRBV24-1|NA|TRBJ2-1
CATSDLQNNEQFF
TGTGCCACCAGTGATTTGCAGAACAATGAGCAGTTCTTC
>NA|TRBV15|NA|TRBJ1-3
CATSRGRLEGDTIYF
TGTGCCACCAGCAGGGGCAGGCTCGAGGGAGACACCATATATTTT
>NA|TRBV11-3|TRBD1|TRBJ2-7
CASRPGQGAYEQYF
TGTGCCAGCAGACCCGGACAGGGCGCCTACGAGCAGTACTTC
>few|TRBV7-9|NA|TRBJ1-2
CASSLISYGYTF
TGTGCCAGCAGCTTAATCAGCTATGGCTACACCTTC
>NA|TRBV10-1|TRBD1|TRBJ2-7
CASSSGTGGREQYF
TGCGCCAGCAGCTCCGGGACAGGGGGTCGCGAGCAGTACTTC
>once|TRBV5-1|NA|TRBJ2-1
CASSLMSHRDNEQFF
TGCGCCAGCAGCTTGATGTCCCACCGGGACAATGAGCAGTTCTTC
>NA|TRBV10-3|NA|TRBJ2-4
CAISQGLAKNIQYF
TGTGCCATCAGTCAGGGTCTAGCCAAAAACATTCAGTACTTC
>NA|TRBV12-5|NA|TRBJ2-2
CASGLSSANTGELFF
TGTGCTAGTGGTTTGTCCAGCGCGAACACCGGGGAGCTGTTTTTT
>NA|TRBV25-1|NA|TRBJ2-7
CASSEYYLGGTNYEQYF
TGTGCCAGCAGTGAATATTACCTCGGCGGGACCAACTACGAGCAGTACTTC
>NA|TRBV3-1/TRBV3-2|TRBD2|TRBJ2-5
CASSLFSSGNQETQYF
TGTGCCAGCAGCCTGTTCTCTAGCGGGAATCAAGAGACCCAGTACTTC
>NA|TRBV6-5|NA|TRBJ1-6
CASRSSREGISPLHF
TGTGCCAGCAGATCCTCCAGGGAAGGGATCTCACCCCTCCACTTT
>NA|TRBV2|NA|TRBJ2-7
CASTNPGDLSGSYEQYF
TGTGCCAGCACCAACCCTGGTGACTTAAGCGGCTCCTACGAGCAGTACTTC
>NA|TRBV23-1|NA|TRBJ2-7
CASSLGGMISFREQYF
TGCGCCAGCAGTCTGGGCGGGATGATCTCCTTTCGGGAGCAGTACTTC
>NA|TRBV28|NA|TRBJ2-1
CASSSLGRGQFF
TGTGCCAGCAGTTCCTTGGGCCGTGGGCAGTTCTTC
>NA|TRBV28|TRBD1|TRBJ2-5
CASSFTGGVETQYF
TGTGCCAGCAGTTTTACAGGGGGCGTAGAGACCCAGTACTTC
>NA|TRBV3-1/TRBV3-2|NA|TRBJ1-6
CASSQGQGFSPLHF
TGTGCCAGCAGCCAAGGGCAGGGGTTTTCACCCCTCCACTTT
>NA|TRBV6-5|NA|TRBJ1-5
CASSYSQNNQPQHF
TGTGCCAGCAGTTACTCGCAGAACAATCAGCCCCAGCATTTT
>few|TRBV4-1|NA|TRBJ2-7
CASSQVDRGGQLINEQYF
TGCGCCAGCAGCCAAGTAGATAGGGGTGGCCAGCTGATCAACGAGCAGTACTTC
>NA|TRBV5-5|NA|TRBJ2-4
CASSLVLGGLAKNIQYF
TGTGCCAGCAGCTTGGTATTGGGGGGTCTAGCCAAAAACATTCAGTACTTC
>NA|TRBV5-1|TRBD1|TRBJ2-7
CASSFSTGPYEQYF
TGCGCCAGCAGCTTTTCGACAGGGCCCTACGAGCAGTACTTC
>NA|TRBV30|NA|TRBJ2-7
CAWSASEQYF
TGTGCCTGGAGTGCTTCGGAGCAGTACTTC
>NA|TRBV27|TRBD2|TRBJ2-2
CASSSASGSVRAGELFF
TGTGCCAGCAGTTCTGCTAGCGGGAGTGTTAGGGCCGGGGAGCTGTTTTTT
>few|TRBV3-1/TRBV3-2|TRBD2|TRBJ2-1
CASSPLLAGGPKLYNEQFF
TGTGCCAGCAGCCCCCTTCTAGCGGGAGGGCCAAAACTTTACAATGAGCAGTTCTTC
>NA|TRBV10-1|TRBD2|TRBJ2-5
CASSEEWGGQETQYF
TGCGCCAGCAGTGAGGAGTGGGGGGGACAAGAGACCCAGTACTTC
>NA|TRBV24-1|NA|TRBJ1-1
CATSDLGGQAFF
TGTGCCACCAGTGATTTGGGAGGGCAAGCTTTCTTT
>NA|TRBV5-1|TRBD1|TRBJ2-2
CASSLGTGDTGELFF
TGCGCCAGCAGCCTTGGGACAGGGGACACCGGGGAGCTGTTTTTT
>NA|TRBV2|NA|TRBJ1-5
CASSVYSNQPQHF
TGTGCCAGCAGTGTTTATAGCAATCAGCCCCAGCATTTT
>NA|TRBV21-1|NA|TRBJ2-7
CASSNRDRTNSSYEQYF
TGTGCCAGCAGCAACCGGGACAGGACCAATAGCTCCTACGAGCAGTACTTC